This is a list of T cell receptor beta chains from one sample in a study of blood T cell repertoires in COVID-19. Generated by immunoSEQ multiplex PCR, the TCRdb table keeps only in-frame clones and is missing some. The data contain about 110,000 clones, approximately 82% of them seen just once; the ten biggest clones take up around 3.5%. The sequenced sample was peripheral blood. Receptors originate from a woman older than 75 with acute or convalescent COVID-19. CDR3s include the opening cysteine and the closing phenylalanine or tryptophan. D genes are given only for firm matches. Not every row has a clone size; where given, it reads once, few, many or a size class.

J gene | D gene | V gene | clone size | CDR3 protein | CDR3 DNA
TRBJ2-1 | . | TRBV11-2 | few | CASSLGLDEQFF | TGTGCCAGCAGCTTAGGGCTAGATGAGCAGTTCTTC
TRBJ1-3 | . | TRBV3-1/TRBV3-2 | . | CASSPTTGSGNTIYF | TGTGCCAGCAGCCCTACAACGGGATCTGGAAACACCATATATTTT
TRBJ2-1 | TRBD2 | TRBV4-2 | . | CASSQDWGASGKSFNNEQFF | TGTGCCAGCAGCCAAGATTGGGGGGCTAGCGGGAAGTCCTTTAACAATGAGCAGTTCTTC
TRBJ1-1 | . | TRBV7-9 | once | CASSSSRQEYTEAFF | TGTGCCAGCAGCTCAAGTCGACAGGAATACACTGAAGCTTTCTTT
TRBJ1-1 | . | TRBV3-1/TRBV3-2 | . | CASSKTLNTEAFF | TGTGCCAGCAGCAAAACTCTGAACACTGAAGCTTTCTTT
TRBJ1-5 | . | TRBV7-2 | . | CASSSTGGYSNQPQHF | TGTGCCAGCAGCTCAACGGGGGGATATAGCAATCAGCCCCAGCATTTT
TRBJ1-1 | . | TRBV19 | . | CASSIGVQRLNTEAFF | TGTGCCAGTAGTATAGGCGTACAGCGGTTGAACACTGAAGCTTTCTTT
TRBJ2-5 | . | TRBV7-6 | few | CASSATQGRLETQYF | TGTGCCAGCAGCGCAACACAGGGGAGGTTGGAGACCCAGTACTTC
TRBJ2-5 | TRBD1 | TRBV3-1/TRBV3-2 | . | CASTTGRETQYF | TGTGCCAGTACGACAGGGAGAGAGACCCAGTACTTC
TRBJ1-6 | TRBD1 | TRBV19 | few | CASRTGTGESPLHF | TGTGCCAGTAGGACCGGGACAGGGGAATCACCCCTCCACTTT
TRBJ1-3 | TRBD1 | TRBV3-1/TRBV3-2 | . | CASSHLDRAGNTIYF | TGTGCCAGCAGCCACCTGGACAGGGCTGGAAACACCATATATTTT
TRBJ1-4 | . | TRBV18 | . | CASSPSNEKLFF | TGTGCCAGCTCTCCGAGTAATGAAAAACTGTTTTTT
TRBJ2-2 | . | TRBV10-3 | . | CAISDRQPGGGELFF | TGTGCCATCAGTGACCGGCAGCCCGGGGGCGGGGAGCTGTTTTTT
TRBJ1-5 | . | TRBV18 | . | CASSPSQGANQPQHF | TGTGCCAGCTCACCATCACAGGGCGCCAATCAGCCCCAGCATTTT
TRBJ2-3 | TRBD2 | TRBV4-1 | . | CASSQVAGGRDTQYF | TGCGCCAGCAGCCAGGTAGCGGGGGGGCGAGATACGCAGTATTTT
TRBJ1-5 | TRBD1 | TRBV3-1/TRBV3-2 | . | CASSQDRTGVQPQHF | TGTGCCAGCAGCCAAGATCGAACAGGGGTACAGCCCCAGCATTTT
TRBJ2-4 | TRBD1 | TRBV5-8 | . | CASSLTGQGGQNIQYF | TGTGCCAGCAGCCTTACGGGACAGGGGGGCCAAAACATTCAGTACTTC
TRBJ2-5 | . | TRBV24-1 | . | CATRGGGETQYF | TGTGCCACCAGGGGGGGAGGTGAGACCCAGTACTTC
TRBJ2-1 | . | TRBV29-1 | . | CSVERTVNEQFF | TGCAGCGTTGAACGGACAGTCAATGAGCAGTTCTTC
TRBJ1-6 | TRBD1 | TRBV5-1 | . | CASSLTGASNSPLHF | TGCGCCAGCAGCTTAACAGGGGCTAGTAATTCACCCCTCCACTTT
TRBJ2-7 | . | TRBV7-9 | . | CASSSYPAQREQYF | TGTGCCAGCAGCTCCTACCCCGCTCAACGGGAGCAGTACTTC
TRBJ1-2 | . | TRBV5-6 | . | CASSTGGFGYTF | TGTGCCAGCAGCACGGGGGGGTTTGGCTACACCTTC
TRBJ1-2 | . | TRBV13 | . | CASSLAQGVNGYTF | TGTGCCAGCAGCTTAGCACAGGGAGTGAATGGCTACACCTTC
TRBJ1-4 | . | TRBV5-1 | . | CASSLVAEEGKLFF | TGCGCCAGCAGCTTGGTAGCAGAAGAAGGAAAACTGTTTTTT
TRBJ2-2 | TRBD2 | TRBV11-3 | . | CASSLWTGTSGKKNTGELFF | TGTGCCAGCAGCTTATGGACCGGGACTAGCGGGAAGAAGAACACCGGGGAGCTGTTTTTT
TRBJ2-7 | . | TRBV4-1 | . | CASSQLVTDIYEQYF | TGCGCCAGCAGCCAACTCGTGACAGACATCTACGAGCAGTACTTC
TRBJ2-3 | TRBD2 | TRBV14 | . | CASSQERTSGATDTQYF | TGTGCCAGCAGCCAAGAACGTACTAGCGGGGCCACAGATACGCAGTATTTT
TRBJ1-2 | TRBD1 | TRBV5-1 | . | CASSSGTGSYGYTF | TGCGCCAGCAGCTCTGGGACAGGGTCCTATGGCTACACCTTC
TRBJ2-3 | TRBD2 | TRBV10-2 | . | CASSESFFGGSPDTQYF | TGCGCCAGCAGTGAGTCTTTTTTTGGCGGGAGTCCAGATACGCAGTATTTT
TRBJ1-2 | . | TRBV3-1/TRBV3-2 | . | CASSQGGGEGYTF | TGTGCCAGCAGCCAAGGGGGAGGGGAAGGCTACACCTTC
TRBJ1-2 | . | TRBV7-8 | . | CASSLGIGGEYGYTF | TGTGCCAGCAGCTTAGGAATCGGAGGAGAGTATGGCTACACCTTC
TRBJ2-3 | TRBD2 | TRBV28 | . | CASSLLAGGPYTQYF | TGTGCCAGCAGTTTATTAGCGGGAGGGCCATATACGCAGTATTTT
TRBJ2-7 | . | TRBV6-2/TRBV6-3 | . | CASSRTLGYEQYF | TGTGCCAGCAGCCGAACACTAGGCTACGAGCAGTACTTC
TRBJ2-7 | TRBD2 | TRBV6-2/TRBV6-3 | . | CASSSGTSGSAYSYEQYF | TGTGCCAGCAGTTCCGGGACTAGCGGATCAGCTTATTCCTACGAGCAGTACTTC
TRBJ1-1 | . | TRBV19 | . | CASMTRGNVAFF | TGTGCCAGTATGACTAGGGGAAACGTCGCTTTCTTT
TRBJ1-1 | . | TRBV5-1 | . | CASSLNRNTEAFF | TGCGCCAGCAGCTTGAATAGGAACACTGAAGCTTTCTTT
TRBJ1-2 | TRBD1 | TRBV9 | . | CASSVDPGGRYGYTF | TGTGCCAGCAGCGTAGACCCAGGGGGTAGATATGGCTACACCTTC
TRBJ1-2 | TRBD1 | TRBV13 | . | CASSSLAGQGMDGYTF | TGTGCCAGCAGCTCACTAGCTGGACAGGGGATGGATGGCTACACCTTC
TRBJ2-7 | . | TRBV5-6 | . | CASRIQGSYEQYF | TGTGCCAGCAGAATACAGGGATCCTACGAGCAGTACTTC
TRBJ2-4 | TRBD2 | TRBV11-2 | once | CASSFALLAARNIQYF | TGTGCCAGCAGCTTCGCTTTGCTAGCGGCTAGAAACATTCAGTACTTC
TRBJ2-1 | . | TRBV5-4 | . | CASSRSSDIYNEQFF | TGTGCCAGCAGCAGGTCTAGCGATATCTACAATGAGCAGTTCTTC
TRBJ2-3 | TRBD2 | TRBV27 | . | CASSFQRLAGVWDTQYF | TGTGCCAGCAGTTTCCAACGGCTAGCGGGAGTATGGGATACGCAGTATTTT
TRBJ2-1 | TRBD2 | TRBV9 | few | CASSSSSSGGPQGQFF | TGTGCCAGCAGCTCATCCTCCAGCGGGGGCCCTCAGGGGCAGTTCTTC
TRBJ2-7 | TRBD2 | TRBV7-2 | . | CASSLFPLAGVYEQYF | TGTGCCAGCAGCTTGTTCCCACTAGCGGGGGTCTACGAGCAGTACTTC
TRBJ2-1 | . | TRBV9 | once | CASSGSLSLPNNEQFF | TGTGCCAGCAGCGGCTCCTTATCCCTACCGAACAATGAGCAGTTCTTC
TRBJ1-2 | . | TRBV28 | . | CASRVGGGGYTF | TGTGCCAGCCGGGTTGGGGGGGGTGGCTACACCTTC
TRBJ2-1 | . | TRBV5-1 | few | CASRLSLNNEQFF | TGCGCCAGCCGCTTGTCACTTAACAATGAGCAGTTCTTC
TRBJ2-2 | TRBD2 | TRBV30 | . | CAWASGGSTGELFF | TGTGCCTGGGCTAGCGGGGGAAGCACCGGGGAGCTGTTTTTT
TRBJ2-5 | TRBD2 | TRBV4-1 | . | CASSQGLNGGLETQYF | TGCGCCAGCAGCCAAGGTCTTAACGGGGGGTTAGAGACCCAGTACTTC
TRBJ2-3 | . | TRBV5-1 | . | CASSGDNTDTQYF | TGCGCCAGCAGCGGGGACAACACAGATACGCAGTATTTT
TRBJ1-4 | TRBD1 | TRBV18 | . | CASSPSLGQQNEKLFF | TGTGCCAGCTCACCTTCCCTGGGACAGCAAAATGAAAAACTGTTTTTT
TRBJ2-3 | TRBD2 | TRBV19 | . | CASRLGLATDTQYF | TGTGCCAGTAGACTCGGACTAGCAACAGATACGCAGTATTTT
TRBJ2-6 | . | TRBV29-1 | . | CSVGRFGANVLTF | TGCAGCGTTGGTCGGTTCGGGGCCAACGTCCTGACTTTC
TRBJ1-6 | TRBD1 | TRBV18 | few | CASSPQRTGGFSPLHF | TGTGCCAGCTCACCCCAGAGGACAGGGGGCTTTTCACCCCTCCACTTT
TRBJ1-2 | . | TRBV6-5 | . | CASAQYPSDGYTF | TGTGCCAGCGCTCAATATCCCTCGGATGGCTACACCTTC
TRBJ1-2 | TRBD1 | TRBV18 | . | CASSRDRGYGYTF | TGTGCCAGCTCACGGGACAGGGGGTATGGCTACACCTTC
TRBJ2-1 | . | TRBV27 | . | CASSLVGGGLDNEQFF | TGTGCCAGCAGTTTAGTTGGGGGGGGCCTAGACAATGAGCAGTTCTTC